This T cell receptor beta chain was observed in a study of blood T cell repertoires in COVID-19. Study details: T cells, B-cell-depleted T cells, or PBMCs supplied cDNA or gDNA.

Germline V lookup: CDR1 SGHNT, CDR2 YENEEA. The CDR3 has 16 amino acids. Losses at the gene ends were 5 bases for V and 6 bases for J; bases not matched to a gene: 12. Sequencing used immunoSEQ multiplex PCR; TCRdb keeps in-frame clones, though not all of them. The sample yields under 300,000 clones, roughly 82% seen once. This chain joins TRBV11-3 and TRBJ2-1; 8 positions agree with TRBD2. Sequences were obtained from peripheral blood. The receptor was isolated from an elderly man with acute or convalescent COVID-19. CDR3 in DNA: TGTGCCAGCAGCCGAACGGGGGGGGCGGCCCCCAATGAGCAGTTCTTC. It codes for CASSRTGGAAPNEQFF.